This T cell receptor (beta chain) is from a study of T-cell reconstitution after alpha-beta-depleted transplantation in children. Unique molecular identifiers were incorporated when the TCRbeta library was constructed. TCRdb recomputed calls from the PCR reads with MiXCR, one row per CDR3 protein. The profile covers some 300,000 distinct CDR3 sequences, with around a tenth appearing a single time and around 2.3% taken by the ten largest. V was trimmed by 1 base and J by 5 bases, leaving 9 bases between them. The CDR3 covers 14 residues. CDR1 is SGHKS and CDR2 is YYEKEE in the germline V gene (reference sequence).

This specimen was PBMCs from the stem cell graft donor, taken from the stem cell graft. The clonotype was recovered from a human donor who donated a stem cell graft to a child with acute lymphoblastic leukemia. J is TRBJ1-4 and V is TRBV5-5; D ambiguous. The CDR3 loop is CASSLMGSNEKLFF. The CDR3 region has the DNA TGTGCCAGCAGCTTGATGGGGAGCAATGAAAAACTGTTTTTT.